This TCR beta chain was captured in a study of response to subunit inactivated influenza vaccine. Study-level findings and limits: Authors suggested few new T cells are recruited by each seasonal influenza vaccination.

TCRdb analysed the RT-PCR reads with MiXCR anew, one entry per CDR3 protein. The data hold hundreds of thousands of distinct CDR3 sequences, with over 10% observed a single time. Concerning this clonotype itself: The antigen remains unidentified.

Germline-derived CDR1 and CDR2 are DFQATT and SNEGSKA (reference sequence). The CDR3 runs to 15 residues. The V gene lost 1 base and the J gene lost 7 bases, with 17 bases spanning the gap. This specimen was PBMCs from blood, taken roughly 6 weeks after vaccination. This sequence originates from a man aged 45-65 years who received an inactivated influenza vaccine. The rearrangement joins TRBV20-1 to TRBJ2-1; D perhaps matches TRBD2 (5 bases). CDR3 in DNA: TGCAGTGCTAGAGCCCCTCGGCTGGGGAGAAATGAGCAGTTCTTC. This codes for CSARAPRLGRNEQFF.